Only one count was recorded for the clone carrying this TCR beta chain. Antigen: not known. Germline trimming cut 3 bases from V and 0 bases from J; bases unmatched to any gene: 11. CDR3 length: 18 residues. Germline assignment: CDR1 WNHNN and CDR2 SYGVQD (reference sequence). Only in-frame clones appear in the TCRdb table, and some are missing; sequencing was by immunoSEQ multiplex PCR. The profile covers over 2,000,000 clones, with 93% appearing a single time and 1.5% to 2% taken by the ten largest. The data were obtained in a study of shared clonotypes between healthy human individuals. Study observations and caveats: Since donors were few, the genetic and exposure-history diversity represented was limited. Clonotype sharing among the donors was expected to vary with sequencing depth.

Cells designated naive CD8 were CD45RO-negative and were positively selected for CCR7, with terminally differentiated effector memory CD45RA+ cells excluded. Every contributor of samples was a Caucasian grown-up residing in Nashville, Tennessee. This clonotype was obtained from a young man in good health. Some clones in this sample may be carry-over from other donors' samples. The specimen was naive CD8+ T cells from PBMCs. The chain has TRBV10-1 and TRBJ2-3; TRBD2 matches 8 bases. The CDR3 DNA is TGCGCCAGCAGTGACCACCAACCGGGACTAGGAAGCACAGATACGCAGTATTTT. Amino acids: CASSDHQPGLGSTDTQYF.